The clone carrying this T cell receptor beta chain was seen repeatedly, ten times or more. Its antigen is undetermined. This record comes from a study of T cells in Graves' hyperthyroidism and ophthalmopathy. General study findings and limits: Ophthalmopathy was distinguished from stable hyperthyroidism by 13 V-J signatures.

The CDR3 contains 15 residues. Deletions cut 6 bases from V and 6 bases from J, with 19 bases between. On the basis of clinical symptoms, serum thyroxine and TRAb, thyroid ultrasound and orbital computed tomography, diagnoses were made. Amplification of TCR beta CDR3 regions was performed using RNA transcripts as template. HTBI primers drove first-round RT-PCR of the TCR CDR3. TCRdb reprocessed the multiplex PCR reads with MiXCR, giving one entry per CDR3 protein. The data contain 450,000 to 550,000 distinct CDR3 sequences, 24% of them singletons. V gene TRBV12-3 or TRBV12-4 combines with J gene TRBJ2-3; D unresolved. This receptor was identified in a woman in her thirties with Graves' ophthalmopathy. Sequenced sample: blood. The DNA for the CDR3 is TGTGCCAGCAGCGAAGGTGGGCTAGTCGGTGATACGCAGTATTTT. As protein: CASSEGGLVGDTQYF.